The rows below give T cell receptor beta chains drawn from one sample of a study of blood T cells in healthy people across ages. A single record per CDR3 protein comes from TCRdb applying MiXCR to the 5' RACE reads. The table lists around 650,000 distinct CDR3 sequences, approximately 40% of them singletons. Sequencing was performed on blood. The receptor source for this set is a man at least 80 years old in good health. Both conserved end residues are part of each CDR3. D genes are given only for firm matches. Some rows mark clone size as missing; the rest say once, few, many or name a class of expanded clone.

V gene: TRBV6-5; D gene: -; J gene: TRBJ1-1; clone size: -; CDR3 length: 13; CDR3 protein: CASSSQRGGEAFF; CDR3 DNA: TGTGCCAGCAGTTCCCAAAGGGGAGGTGAAGCTTTCTTT
V gene: TRBV12-3/TRBV12-4; D gene: -; J gene: TRBJ1-1; clone size: many; CDR3 length: 13; CDR3 protein: CASSSTVNTEAFF; CDR3 DNA: TGTGCCAGCAGCTCCACAGTGAACACTGAAGCTTTCTTT
V gene: TRBV6-5; D gene: TRBD1; J gene: TRBJ1-1; clone size: -; CDR3 length: 14; CDR3 protein: CASSRDRAQTEAFF; CDR3 DNA: TGTGCCAGCAGTCGCGACAGGGCACAAACTGAAGCTTTCTTT
V gene: TRBV2; D gene: -; J gene: TRBJ2-3; clone size: few; CDR3 length: 12; CDR3 protein: CASSRITDTQYF; CDR3 DNA: TGTGCCAGCAGTCGAATTACAGATACGCAGTATTTT
V gene: TRBV6-2/TRBV6-3; D gene: TRBD2; J gene: TRBJ2-7; clone size: many; CDR3 length: 14; CDR3 protein: CASSFGLAGGEQYF; CDR3 DNA: TGTGCCAGCAGTTTTGGCCTAGCGGGAGGCGAGCAGTACTTC
V gene: TRBV6-2/TRBV6-3; D gene: TRBD2; J gene: TRBJ2-1; clone size: few; CDR3 length: 15; CDR3 protein: CASSLPSGSYNEQFF; CDR3 DNA: TGTGCCAGCAGCCTACCTAGCGGGAGCTACAATGAGCAGTTCTTC
V gene: TRBV12-3/TRBV12-4; D gene: -; J gene: TRBJ2-5; clone size: -; CDR3 length: 13; CDR3 protein: CAWSLGTQETQYF; CDR3 DNA: TGTGCCTGGAGTCTGGGGACCCAAGAGACCCAGTACTTC
V gene: TRBV5-1; D gene: -; J gene: TRBJ2-1; clone size: -; CDR3 length: 15; CDR3 protein: CASSTIGIRDNEQFF; CDR3 DNA: TGCGCCAGCAGTACTATCGGGATTCGCGACAATGAGCAGTTCTTC
V gene: TRBV10-3; D gene: TRBD2; J gene: TRBJ2-1; clone size: many; CDR3 length: 15; CDR3 protein: CAISESGLAGGEQFF; CDR3 DNA: TGTGCCATCAGTGAGTCGGGACTAGCGGGAGGGGAGCAGTTCTTC
V gene: TRBV5-4; D gene: -; J gene: TRBJ2-4; clone size: few; CDR3 length: 16; CDR3 protein: CASSFPEGSAKNIQYF; CDR3 DNA: TGTGCCAGCAGCTTTCCGGAGGGCAGCGCCAAAAACATTCAGTACTTC
V gene: TRBV7-3; D gene: -; J gene: TRBJ2-3; clone size: few; CDR3 length: 13; CDR3 protein: CASSEGTTDTQYF; CDR3 DNA: TGTGCCAGCAGCGAGGGGACTACAGATACGCAGTATTTT
V gene: TRBV6-2/TRBV6-3; D gene: TRBD2; J gene: TRBJ2-5; clone size: -; CDR3 length: 14; CDR3 protein: CASTVTSVQETQYF; CDR3 DNA: TGTGCCAGCACTGTGACTAGCGTACAAGAGACCCAGTACTTC
V gene: TRBV30; D gene: -; J gene: TRBJ2-7; clone size: -; CDR3 length: 12; CDR3 protein: CAWNIGGYEQYF; CDR3 DNA: TGTGCCTGGAATATTGGGGGCTACGAGCAGTACTTC
V gene: TRBV5-1; D gene: -; J gene: TRBJ2-2; clone size: few; CDR3 length: 16; CDR3 protein: CASSSKGFPGTGELFF; CDR3 DNA: TGCGCCAGCAGTTCAAAGGGATTCCCAGGCACCGGGGAGCTGTTTTTT
V gene: TRBV7-3; D gene: -; J gene: TRBJ2-1; clone size: -; CDR3 length: 14; CDR3 protein: CASSLTGGRDAQFF; CDR3 DNA: TGTGCCAGCAGCTTAACGGGGGGTCGGGATGCGCAGTTCTTC
V gene: TRBV14; D gene: TRBD2; J gene: TRBJ2-5; clone size: -; CDR3 length: 14; CDR3 protein: CASRLTSGEETQYF; CDR3 DNA: TGTGCCAGCAGATTGACTAGCGGGGAAGAGACCCAGTACTTC
V gene: TRBV5-1; D gene: TRBD2; J gene: TRBJ2-7; clone size: many; CDR3 length: 13; CDR3 protein: CASRWTSNDEQYF; CDR3 DNA: TGCGCCAGCCGCTGGACTAGCAACGACGAGCAGTACTTC
V gene: TRBV9; D gene: -; J gene: TRBJ2-1; clone size: few; CDR3 length: 17; CDR3 protein: CASSEEMGRTLYNEQFF; CDR3 DNA: TGTGCCAGCAGCGAAGAGATGGGACGGACTTTATACAATGAGCAGTTCTTC
V gene: TRBV6-2/TRBV6-3; D gene: TRBD2; J gene: TRBJ2-1; clone size: -; CDR3 length: 16; CDR3 protein: CASSFSGRDSHNEQFF; CDR3 DNA: TGTGCCAGCAGTTTTAGCGGGAGGGACTCTCACAATGAGCAGTTCTTC
V gene: TRBV4-2; D gene: -; J gene: TRBJ2-7; clone size: few; CDR3 length: 14; CDR3 protein: CASSHLAGTYEQYF; CDR3 DNA: TGTGCCAGCAGCCACCTCGCAGGGACCTACGAGCAGTACTTC
V gene: TRBV7-2; D gene: -; J gene: TRBJ2-7; clone size: many; CDR3 length: 14; CDR3 protein: CASSLEVISYEQYF; CDR3 DNA: TGTGCCAGCAGCTTAGAAGTCATCTCCTACGAGCAGTACTTC
V gene: TRBV29-1; D gene: TRBD2; J gene: TRBJ2-3; clone size: many; CDR3 length: 16; CDR3 protein: CSAGLAGGGITDTQYF; CDR3 DNA: TGCAGCGCTGGACTAGCGGGAGGCGGAATCACAGATACGCAGTATTTT
V gene: TRBV7-8; D gene: TRBD2; J gene: TRBJ2-3; clone size: -; CDR3 length: 15; CDR3 protein: CASSLAGADTDTQYF; CDR3 DNA: TGTGCCAGCAGCCTAGCGGGGGCTGACACAGATACGCAGTATTTT
V gene: TRBV7-2; D gene: -; J gene: TRBJ2-5; clone size: many; CDR3 length: 13; CDR3 protein: CASSLRGSKTQYF; CDR3 DNA: TGTGCCAGCAGCCTCCGGGGGAGCAAGACCCAGTACTTC
V gene: TRBV7-2; D gene: -; J gene: TRBJ2-3; clone size: few; CDR3 length: 15; CDR3 protein: CASSLAPGNTDTQYF; CDR3 DNA: TGTGCCAGCAGCTTAGCGCCGGGGAACACAGATACGCAGTATTTT
V gene: TRBV10-3; D gene: TRBD2; J gene: TRBJ2-1; clone size: -; CDR3 length: 15; CDR3 protein: CAISEPSGRPETQFF; CDR3 DNA: TGTGCCATCAGTGAGCCAAGCGGGAGACCGGAGACCCAGTTCTTC
V gene: TRBV4-1; D gene: -; J gene: TRBJ2-3; clone size: few; CDR3 length: 16; CDR3 protein: CASSQDPGLNTDTQYF; CDR3 DNA: TGCGCCAGCAGTCAAGACCCGGGACTGAACACAGATACGCAGTATTTT
V gene: TRBV12-3/TRBV12-4; D gene: TRBD2; J gene: TRBJ2-7; clone size: -; CDR3 length: 13; CDR3 protein: CASRASGTGEQYF; CDR3 DNA: TGTGCCAGCAGGGCTAGCGGGACGGGCGAGCAGTACTTC
V gene: TRBV20-1; D gene: TRBD2; J gene: TRBJ2-7; clone size: -; CDR3 length: 16; CDR3 protein: CSAPSSSGRANNEQYF; CDR3 DNA: TGCAGTGCCCCATCCTCTAGCGGGAGGGCCAACAATGAGCAGTACTTC
V gene: TRBV6-6; D gene: -; J gene: TRBJ1-2; clone size: few; CDR3 length: 17; CDR3 protein: CASSTDTGGPYNYGYTF; CDR3 DNA: TGTGCCAGCAGTACTGACACCGGAGGCCCTTACAACTATGGCTACACCTTC
V gene: TRBV7-2; D gene: -; J gene: TRBJ2-3; clone size: few; CDR3 length: 13; CDR3 protein: CASSLPPAGTQYF; CDR3 DNA: TGTGCCAGCAGCTTGCCGCCGGCTGGTACGCAGTATTTT
V gene: TRBV3-1; D gene: -; J gene: TRBJ1-4; clone size: few; CDR3 length: 13; CDR3 protein: CASSQVLGEKLFF; CDR3 DNA: TGTGCCAGCAGCCAAGTTCTCGGTGAAAAACTGTTTTTT
V gene: TRBV29-1; D gene: TRBD2; J gene: TRBJ2-1; clone size: -; CDR3 length: 14; CDR3 protein: CSVAAGGPRNEQFF; CDR3 DNA: TGCAGCGTCGCAGCGGGAGGGCCGAGAAATGAGCAGTTCTTC
V gene: TRBV11-2; D gene: -; J gene: TRBJ2-5; clone size: -; CDR3 length: 14; CDR3 protein: CASSPSWGQETQYF; CDR3 DNA: TGTGCCAGCAGCCCCAGTTGGGGGCAAGAGACCCAGTACTTC
V gene: TRBV20-1; D gene: TRBD1; J gene: TRBJ2-7; clone size: few; CDR3 length: 15; CDR3 protein: CSAEGFGTGKYEQYF; CDR3 DNA: TGCAGTGCGGAGGGTTTCGGGACAGGGAAGTACGAGCAGTACTTC
V gene: TRBV12-3/TRBV12-4; D gene: TRBD2; J gene: TRBJ2-1; clone size: few; CDR3 length: 18; CDR3 protein: CASSTLGRASGTYNEQFF; CDR3 DNA: TGTGCCAGCAGTACACTAGGTCGGGCTAGCGGGACTTACAATGAGCAGTTCTTC
V gene: TRBV5-1; D gene: TRBD1; J gene: TRBJ1-4; clone size: once; CDR3 length: 14; CDR3 protein: CASSSGTDYEKLFF; CDR3 DNA: TGCGCCAGCAGCTCCGGGACAGACTATGAAAAACTGTTTTTT
V gene: TRBV7-9; D gene: TRBD2; J gene: TRBJ2-1; clone size: -; CDR3 length: 15; CDR3 protein: CASSAGGAGYNEQFF; CDR3 DNA: TGTGCCAGCAGCGCGGGAGGAGCGGGATACAATGAGCAGTTCTTC
V gene: TRBV29-1; D gene: TRBD1; J gene: TRBJ2-4; clone size: many; CDR3 length: 16; CDR3 protein: CSVAYRDRSIKNIQYF; CDR3 DNA: TGCAGCGTGGCCTATCGGGACAGGTCTATTAAAAACATTCAGTACTTC
V gene: TRBV5-1; D gene: -; J gene: TRBJ2-7; clone size: many; CDR3 length: 15; CDR3 protein: CASSKQTFYSYEQYF; CDR3 DNA: TGCGCCAGCAGTAAACAGACCTTCTACTCCTACGAGCAGTACTTC
V gene: TRBV20-1; D gene: -; J gene: TRBJ2-2; clone size: -; CDR3 length: 17; CDR3 protein: CSAKGSGTDFYTGELFF; CDR3 DNA: TGCAGTGCTAAGGGGTCAGGGACCGACTTTTACACCGGGGAGCTGTTTTTT
V gene: TRBV5-8; D gene: TRBD2; J gene: TRBJ2-1; clone size: -; CDR3 length: 14; CDR3 protein: CASSSWTSGGEQFF; CDR3 DNA: TGTGCCAGCAGCTCCTGGACTAGCGGGGGTGAGCAGTTCTTC
V gene: TRBV12-3/TRBV12-4; D gene: TRBD1; J gene: TRBJ2-7; clone size: -; CDR3 length: 15; CDR3 protein: CASSSQGAGTYEQYF; CDR3 DNA: TGTGCCAGCAGCTCGCAGGGGGCAGGGACCTACGAGCAGTACTTC
V gene: TRBV6-5; D gene: -; J gene: TRBJ1-2; clone size: many; CDR3 length: 14; CDR3 protein: CATSPGPQNYGYTF; CDR3 DNA: TGTGCCACCTCTCCGGGCCCACAAAACTATGGCTACACCTTC
V gene: TRBV30; D gene: -; J gene: TRBJ2-4; clone size: few; CDR3 length: 13; CDR3 protein: CAWSPDSFGIQYF; CDR3 DNA: TGTGCCTGGAGTCCAGACAGCTTTGGCATTCAGTACTTC
V gene: TRBV24-1; D gene: TRBD2; J gene: TRBJ2-3; clone size: -; CDR3 length: 15; CDR3 protein: CATSSTGRALDTQYF; CDR3 DNA: TGTGCCACCAGTTCGACCGGGAGGGCTTTAGATACGCAGTATTTT
V gene: TRBV12-3/TRBV12-4; D gene: -; J gene: TRBJ2-3; clone size: few; CDR3 length: 13; CDR3 protein: CASRGQGADTQYF; CDR3 DNA: TGTGCCAGCCGAGGCCAGGGAGCAGATACGCAGTATTTT
V gene: TRBV6-4; D gene: TRBD2; J gene: TRBJ2-1; clone size: -; CDR3 length: 14; CDR3 protein: CASSDSASGGVQFF; CDR3 DNA: TGTGCCAGCAGTGACTCTGCTAGCGGGGGGGTACAGTTCTTC
V gene: TRBV20-1; D gene: TRBD1; J gene: TRBJ1-2; clone size: -; CDR3 length: 13; CDR3 protein: CSATPGQGHGYTF; CDR3 DNA: TGCAGTGCTACTCCGGGACAGGGGCATGGCTACACCTTC
V gene: TRBV29-1; D gene: TRBD2; J gene: TRBJ2-7; clone size: once; CDR3 length: 16; CDR3 protein: CSVDKGGRGMGNEQYF; CDR3 DNA: TGCAGCGTTGATAAGGGCGGGAGGGGGATGGGCAATGAGCAGTACTTC
V gene: TRBV30; D gene: TRBD1; J gene: TRBJ2-3; clone size: -; CDR3 length: 15; CDR3 protein: CAWSSGTGGTDTQYF; CDR3 DNA: TGTGCCTGGAGTTCCGGGACAGGGGGCACAGATACGCAGTATTTT
V gene: TRBV12-3/TRBV12-4; D gene: -; J gene: TRBJ1-2; clone size: -; CDR3 length: 14; CDR3 protein: CASSLDSIGYGYTF; CDR3 DNA: TGTGCCAGCAGTTTAGACAGTATAGGCTATGGCTACACCTTC
V gene: TRBV5-1; D gene: TRBD1; J gene: TRBJ2-3; clone size: -; CDR3 length: 15; CDR3 protein: CASSLVTGFGDTQYF; CDR3 DNA: TGCGCCAGCAGCTTGGTGACAGGGTTCGGAGATACGCAGTATTTT
V gene: TRBV9; D gene: TRBD1; J gene: TRBJ1-2; clone size: -; CDR3 length: 13; CDR3 protein: CASSADRGAGYTF; CDR3 DNA: TGTGCCAGCAGCGCGGACAGGGGGGCGGGCTACACCTTC
V gene: TRBV5-1; D gene: -; J gene: TRBJ1-4; clone size: -; CDR3 length: 12; CDR3 protein: CASSSPGEKLFF; CDR3 DNA: TGCGCCAGCAGCTCTCCCGGGGAAAAACTGTTTTTT
V gene: TRBV6-5; D gene: -; J gene: TRBJ2-1; clone size: -; CDR3 length: 13; CDR3 protein: CASSSAGYNEQFF; CDR3 DNA: TGTGCCAGCAGTTCGGCAGGGTACAATGAGCAGTTCTTC
V gene: TRBV9; D gene: -; J gene: TRBJ1-2; clone size: -; CDR3 length: 12; CDR3 protein: CASSSLVGGYTF; CDR3 DNA: TGTGCCAGCAGTTCCTTGGTGGGAGGCTACACCTTC